The rows below give T cell receptor beta chains drawn from one sample of a study of T cell repertoires in cytomegalovirus infection. A single record per CDR3 protein comes from TCRdb applying MiXCR to the reads. The data hold some 220,000 distinct CDR3 sequences, with 5% to 8.5% observed a single time. The sequencing sample was made of PBMCs. Receptors originate from a human donor in good health (CMV status not recorded). Some clones in this sample may be carry-over from other donors' samples. Both conserved end residues are part of each CDR3. The D gene is left open where the match is weak. Size is omitted from some rows. Given values are once, few, many or a class for expanded clones.

V gene,D gene,clone size,J gene,CDR3 DNA,CDR3 protein
TRBV20-1,NA,NA,TRBJ1-1,TGCAGTGCTAGAGATCTGAGCGCGACAACATACACTGAAGCTTTCTTT,CSARDLSATTYTEAFF
TRBV7-8,NA,once,TRBJ1-2,TGTGCCAGCAGCCCCCTTGTGAGGACGAGGGACTTTGGCTACACCTTC,CASSPLVRTRDFGYTF
TRBV6-2/TRBV6-3,TRBD1,many,TRBJ2-7,TGTGCCAGCAGTTATTCCGGGACAGGGAGCTACGAGCAGTACTTC,CASSYSGTGSYEQYF
TRBV12-3/TRBV12-4,NA,many,TRBJ1-1,TGTGCCAGCCTTGGGGGCTTCGAAGCTTTCTTT,CASLGGFEAFF
TRBV20-1,TRBD1,NA,TRBJ2-2,TGCAGTGCTCTAAGGACAGGGAACACCGGGGAGCTGTTTTTT,CSALRTGNTGELFF
TRBV20-1,NA,many,TRBJ2-5,TGCAGTGCTAGAGATCATAAAGAGACCCAGTACTTC,CSARDHKETQYF
TRBV7-9,NA,many,TRBJ2-5,TGTGCCAGCAGCCCACTTGGTGGGGGGATCCAAGAGACCCAGTACTTC,CASSPLGGGIQETQYF
TRBV28,NA,few,TRBJ2-7,TGTGCCAGCAGGGAGCTGGGGGGCTCCTACGAGCAGTACTTC,CASRELGGSYEQYF
TRBV6-2/TRBV6-3,NA,many,TRBJ1-1,TGTGCCAGCAGTTACGGAGGGGAGAGGACTGAAGCTTTCTTT,CASSYGGERTEAFF
TRBV29-1,TRBD1,few,TRBJ2-6,TGCAGCGTTTATACAGGGGTACCATCTGGGGCCAACGTCCTGACTTTC,CSVYTGVPSGANVLTF
TRBV10-3,NA,many,TRBJ1-1,TGTGCCATCACTGAGCCGGGGACTGAAGCTTTCTTT,CAITEPGTEAFF
TRBV28,NA,NA,TRBJ1-1,TGTGCCAGCAGCCTTGCCCAACGGGTGGCTTTCTTT,CASSLAQRVAFF
TRBV20-1,TRBD1,NA,TRBJ2-5,TGCAGTGCTAGACCAACGACAGGGAGCAGGGCAGAGACCCAGTACTTC,CSARPTTGSRAETQYF
TRBV25-1,NA,many,TRBJ2-1,TGTGCCAGCAGTGGAACAGTACTCGGTGAGCAGTTCTTC,CASSGTVLGEQFF
TRBV20-1,NA,many,TRBJ2-5,TGCAGTGCTCGAGGGGAAGGGGCAGGAGAGACCCAGTACTTC,CSARGEGAGETQYF
TRBV7-6,TRBD1,many,TRBJ1-2,TGTGCCAGCAGCTTAGGGACAGGGTCCTATGGCTACACCTTC,CASSLGTGSYGYTF
TRBV12-3/TRBV12-4,NA,many,TRBJ1-1,TGTGCCAGCAGTTTGATCATGGCAACAAAGGTGAACACTGAAGCTTTCTTT,CASSLIMATKVNTEAFF
TRBV7-2,NA,many,TRBJ1-2,TGTGCCAGCAGCTTAGAGATCTCCGGGGACTATGGCTACACCTTC,CASSLEISGDYGYTF